A single sample gave rise to the 21 T cell receptor beta chains below, sequenced in a study of a mutant IDH1 vaccine in newly diagnosed glioma. Measured with immunoSEQ multiplex PCR; TCRdb has only the in-frame clones, and not every one. The sample lists 90,000 to 100,000 clones; roughly 89% were seen once. Time point denoted: baseline, week 1 (first vaccination visit). Stated treatment: pre-vaccination baseline after standard-of-care therapy. This sample comprised PBMCs, obtained from a glioma patient treated with radiotherapy, temozolomide or both. Source of these receptors: a woman aged 45-65 years with glioma.

The chain combines TRBV6-5 with TRBJ2-7; no clear D gene. The CDR3 runs to 16 residues. The V and J ends lost 0 bases and 0 bases respectively, with 12 bases between them. Looked up from germline, CDR1 is MNHEY and CDR2 is SVGAGI. The CDR3 DNA follows: TGTGCCAGCAGTTACTCGCTCGGAGCTCACTCCTACGAGCAGTACTTC. Its protein is CASSYSLGAHSYEQYF.

The rearrangement links TRBV2 to TRBJ1-5; D gene unclear. This CDR3 spans 14 amino acids. Germline V gives CDR1 SNHLY, CDR2 FYNNEI. The V and J ends lost 1 base and 3 bases respectively, with 7 bases between them. In DNA form, the CDR3 reads TGTGCCAGCAGTGAAGGGAGATACAATCAGCCCCAGCATTTT. Amino acids: CASSEGRYNQPQHF.

The V and J genes are TRBV19 and TRBJ1-2; D not resolved. The CDR3 is 16 amino acids. V shed 7 bases and J shed 0 bases, with 18 bases lying between them. Germline CDR1 and CDR2: LNHDA and SQIVND (reference sequence). The DNA of the CDR3 is TGTGCCAGTAAGGCAGGAGGCGTGTATACTAACTATGGCTACACCTTC. Protein: CASKAGGVYTNYGYTF.

With regard to this clone: Other nucleotide sequences from this sample produce the same CDR3. V gene TRBV5-1 combines with J gene TRBJ1-3; perhaps TRBD1 as D (5 bases). The CDR3 contains 14 residues. The germline V and J ends were trimmed by 4 bases and 1 base, with 9 bases remaining between them. Per the germline V gene, CDR1 is SGHRS and CDR2 is YFSETQ. The CDR3 nucleotides are TGCGCCAGCAGCCTAGGGACGTCTGGAAACACCATATATTTT. It yields the protein CASSLGTSGNTIYF.

J is TRBJ1-5 and V is TRBV6-1; 8 nucleotides agree with TRBD1. Per the germline V gene, CDR1 is MNHNS and CDR2 is SASEGT. V was clipped by 5 bases and J by 6 bases; unmatched bases: 6. This CDR3 has 14 residues. CDR3 nucleotides: TGTGCCAGCAGTCCTGGACAGGGTGGTCAGCCCCAGCATTTT. Translation: CASSPGQGGQPQHF.

The gene calls are TRBV5-1 and TRBJ2-5; TRBD2 matches at 12 bases. The V segment lost 4 bases and the J segment 5 bases; nucleotides outside the gene matches: 9. Germline V gives CDR1 SGHRS, CDR2 YFSETQ. This CDR3 has 16 amino acids. The CDR3 loop is CASSPLAGGPVETQYF. The CDR3 DNA follows: TGCGCCAGCAGCCCTCTAGCGGGAGGGCCAGTGGAGACCCAGTACTTC. Using reference TRBV5-1 and TRBJ2-5 for the parts outside the CDR3, the full variable domain is KAGVTQTPRYLIKTRGQQVTLSCSPISGHRSVSWYQQTPGQGLQFLFEYFSETQRNKGNFPGRFSGRQFSNSRSEMNVSTLELGDSALYLCASSPLAGGPVETQYFGPGTRLLVL.

This chain joins TRBV4-2 and TRBJ1-4; 10 bases match TRBD1. Trimming at V came to 0 bases and at J to 9 bases, leaving 7 bases not matched to a gene. CDR3 length: 16 residues. CDR1 is LGHNA and CDR2 is YNFKEQ in the germline V gene. CDR3: CASSQDIWTGGKKLFF. In nucleotides, the CDR3 is TGTGCCAGCAGCCAAGATATTTGGACAGGGGGAAAAAAACTGTTTTTT.

The chain carries TRBV19 and TRBJ1-6; D is ambiguous. Trimming left V 4 bases short and J 2 bases short, with 6 bases between. The CDR3 is made up of 14 amino acids. Per germline, CDR1 LNHDA and CDR2 SQIVND (reference sequence). CDR3 in amino acids: CASSSIAYNSPLHF. The CDR3, as DNA: TGTGCCAGTAGTAGCATTGCCTATAATTCACCCCTCCACTTT.

The chain is built from TRBV19 and TRBJ2-1; TRBD2 agrees at 11 bases. Losses at the gene ends were 2 bases for V and 8 bases for J; bases not matched to a gene: 5. In germline, CDR1 is LNHDA, CDR2 SQIVND (reference sequence). The CDR3 covers 15 residues. CDR3 sequence: CASSIRLAGGHEQFF. In DNA form, the CDR3 reads TGTGCCAGTAGTATAAGGCTAGCGGGAGGCCATGAGCAGTTCTTC.

V usage is TRBV12-5 and J usage is TRBJ2-3; D is uncertain. Trimming removed 0 bases at V and 6 bases at J, with 7 bases between. Germline CDR1 reads LGHNT; CDR2 reads FRNRAP. The CDR3 has 13 residues. As DNA, the CDR3 is TGTGCTAGTGGTTTGGTTTCCGCGGATACGCAGTATTTT. The encoded protein is CASGLVSADTQYF.

The CDR3 coding sequence is TGTGCCAGCAGAAAAAGGACAGGGGGCGTAGAGACCCAGTACTTC. It codes for CASRKRTGGVETQYF. V gene TRBV27 combines with J gene TRBJ2-5; 11 bases line up with TRBD1. The CDR3 covers 15 residues. V trimming: 6 bases; J trimming: 4 bases; junction bases outside the gene matches: 7. Germline lookup yields CDR1 MNHEY and CDR2 SMNVEV (reference sequence).

CDR3 nucleotide sequence: TGTGCCAGCAGCACCCTGGGGACAGGGGGTTACGAGCAGTACTTC. Translation gives CASSTLGTGGYEQYF. This sequence joins TRBV5-6 and TRBJ2-7; 11 bases map to TRBD1. Trimming removed 4 bases from V and 4 bases from J; junction bases left unmatched: 7. The germline CDR1 and CDR2 sequences are SGHDT and YYEEEE. CDR3 length equals 15 residues.

The V and J genes are TRBV10-1 and TRBJ2-5; 8 nucleotides align to TRBD1. There are 14 residues in the CDR3. Looked up from germline, CDR1 is WNHNN and CDR2 is SYGVQD (reference sequence). J gave up 11 bases and V 2 bases, and 10 bases lay outside the gene matches. CDR3 DNA: TGCGCCAGCAGTGAGGGGACAGGAGGCCTGGAGCAGTACTTC. Translation: CASSEGTGGLEQYF.

V is TRBV6-6 and J is TRBJ1-5; TRBD1 might be the D (5 bases). Germline CDR1 is MNHNY and CDR2 is SVGAGI (reference sequence). The V and J ends lost 4 bases and 7 bases respectively, with 20 bases between them. The CDR3 is made up of 16 amino acids. Here the CDR3 DNA reads TGTGCCAGCAGTTCCTCAGACTCAGGGCTGGGGCAGCCCCAGCATTTT. As protein: CASSSSDSGLGQPQHF.

In its sample, this clone was seen a few times. The V gene is TRBV9, the J gene TRBJ2-5; D is ambiguous. The CDR3 loop spans 16 amino acids. Germline V lookup: CDR1 SGDLS, CDR2 YYNGEE. Between the trimmed V and J ends, which lost 0 bases and 2 bases, there was a span of 14 bases. The CDR3 DNA follows: TGTGCCAGCAGCGTAGGCCGGACCAACTTTCAAGAGACCCAGTACTTC. Translation gives CASSVGRTNFQETQYF.

In its sample, this clone was seen once. This chain uses TRBV19 with TRBJ1-2; D is undetermined. The germline CDR1 and CDR2 sequences are LNHDA and SQIVND (reference sequence). The CDR3 runs to 11 residues. Trimming stripped 7 bases from V and 1 base from J, with 4 bases between. The DNA of the CDR3 is TGTGCCAGTATGGTTAACTATGGCTACACCTTC. Translating gives CASMVNYGYTF.

This chain uses TRBV6-5 with TRBJ2-5; D is unresolved. Germline V CDR1 and CDR2: MNHEY, SVGAGI. The CDR3 is made up of 13 amino acids. V was clipped by 8 bases and J by 2 bases, with 12 bases between them. CDR3 residues: CASVSREQETQYF. The DNA for the CDR3 is TGTGCCAGCGTGAGCCGAGAGCAAGAGACCCAGTACTTC.

Only one count was recorded for this clone. This chain uses TRBV30 with TRBJ1-4; TRBD1 agrees at 9 bases. Germline V gene data show CDR1 as GTSNPN and CDR2 as SVGIG (reference sequence). This CDR3 comprises 13 residues. The trim removed 8 bases at V and 8 bases at J, leaving 9 bases unmatched. CDR3: CAAGTGISEKLFF. The CDR3 nucleotides read TGTGCCGCCGGGACAGGGATCAGCGAAAAACTGTTTTTT.

This clone was found once. V is TRBV9 and J is TRBJ2-6; D is unresolved. CDR3 length: 14 residues. Between the trimmed V and J ends, which lost 7 bases and 0 bases, there was a span of 8 bases. The germline V gene has CDR1 SGDLS and CDR2 YYNGEE. The CDR3: CASGVGSGANVLTF. The DNA of the CDR3 is TGTGCCAGCGGAGTAGGCTCTGGGGCCAACGTCCTGACTTTC.

The chain is built from TRBV28 and TRBJ2-7; 8 bases are a match to TRBD1. CDR3 length equals 15 residues. Germline lookup yields CDR1 MDHEN and CDR2 SYDVKM. Trimming cost V 7 bases and J 0 bases; bases outside gene matches: 8. The CDR3 protein is CASTPQGASSYEQYF. In DNA, the CDR3 is TGTGCCAGCACTCCTCAGGGGGCAAGCTCCTACGAGCAGTACTTC.

V usage is TRBV20-1 and J usage is TRBJ1-5; D not certain. Trimming pared 3 bases from V and 9 bases from J, leaving 6 bases between. This CDR3 has 10 amino acids. CDR1 and CDR2 (germline): DFQATT, SNEGSKA (reference sequence). This CDR3 is CSASRGPQHF. CDR3 nucleotides: TGCAGTGCTAGTCGGGGGCCCCAGCATTTT.